This is a list of T cell receptor beta chains from one sample in a study of blood T cell repertoires in COVID-19. This table comes from immunoSEQ multiplex PCR, and its TCRdb copy is limited to in-frame clones, with some not included. Of fewer than 250,000 clones detected, 84% appear once; the ten largest clones hold approximately 3%. Input material: PBMCs or T cells enriched from blood (not recorded which). Every receptor here comes from a woman in her 30s who had recovered from COVID-19. The CDR3 runs from the conserved cysteine through the conserved F or W. The D gene is left open where the match is weak. The size of a clone is reported for some rows only, either as once, few or many, or as a class for expanded clones.

CDR3: CASSADREAFF; DNA: TGTGCCAGCAGTGCGGACAGGGAAGCTTTCTTT; V: TRBV2; D: TRBD1; J: TRBJ1-1; size: once
CDR3: CASSSPGGLAGLQETQYF; DNA: TGTGCCAGCAGTTCTCCGGGTGGACTAGCGGGACTCCAAGAGACCCAGTACTTC; V: TRBV28; D: TRBD2; J: TRBJ2-5; size: -
CDR3: CASSPTGTLPGELFF; DNA: TGTGCCAGCAGCCCGACAGGGACCCTCCCCGGGGAGCTGTTTTTT; V: TRBV27; D: TRBD1; J: TRBJ2-2; size: -
CDR3: CASSFPGSSNQPQHF; DNA: TGTGCCAGCAGTTTCCCAGGGTCGAGCAATCAGCCCCAGCATTTT; V: TRBV28; D: -; J: TRBJ1-5; size: -
CDR3: CSAGETDIQYF; DNA: TGCAGTGCCGGGGAGACGGACATTCAGTACTTC; V: TRBV20-1; D: -; J: TRBJ2-4; size: -
CDR3: CASSARGSNQPQHF; DNA: TGTGCCAGCAGTGCAAGAGGTAGCAATCAGCCCCAGCATTTT; V: TRBV2; D: -; J: TRBJ1-5; size: -
CDR3: CASSLSGSNTEAFF; DNA: TGTGCCAGCAGCTTATCCGGGTCGAACACTGAAGCTTTCTTT; V: TRBV11-2; D: -; J: TRBJ1-1; size: -
CDR3: CSAQGARTYNEQFF; DNA: TGCAGCGCGCAGGGGGCCAGGACCTACAATGAGCAGTTCTTC; V: TRBV29-1; D: TRBD1; J: TRBJ2-1; size: once
CDR3: CASSSSGGATGELFF; DNA: TGTGCCAGCAGTTCCTCAGGGGGCGCTACCGGGGAGCTGTTTTTT; V: TRBV2; D: TRBD1; J: TRBJ2-2; size: -
CDR3: CASSQEPPGGYGTEAFF; DNA: TGCGCCAGCAGCCAAGAACCCCCAGGGGGTTATGGCACTGAAGCTTTCTTT; V: TRBV4-1; D: TRBD1; J: TRBJ1-1; size: -
CDR3: CASRDSRSYNSPLHF; DNA: TGTGCCAGCAGGGACAGTCGCTCCTATAATTCACCCCTCCACTTT; V: TRBV19; D: TRBD1; J: TRBJ1-6; size: -
CDR3: CASSVYRGGAFF; DNA: TGTGCCAGCAGCGTATACAGGGGAGGAGCTTTCTTT; V: TRBV5-6; D: TRBD1; J: TRBJ1-1; size: -
CDR3: CASSSRGSGRALGNEQFF; DNA: TGTGCCAGCAGCTCTAGGGGTAGCGGGAGGGCCTTAGGTAATGAGCAGTTCTTC; V: TRBV7-9; D: TRBD2; J: TRBJ2-1; size: -
CDR3: CASSPGGNTEAFF; DNA: TGTGCCAGCAGCCCCGGGGGTAACACTGAAGCTTTCTTT; V: TRBV9; D: -; J: TRBJ1-1; size: -